These 16 T cell receptor beta chains came from one sample sequenced in a study of vaccination and CD4 T cells after COVID-19. Treatment specified: approximately 9-day PBMC culture with coronavirus spike peptide pools or control peptides (ViraFEST assay). Cultured CD4+ T cell DNA underwent sequencing with the Oncomine TCR Beta short-read assay. TCRdb recomputed calls from the PCR reads with MiXCR, one row per CDR3 protein. The data contain 2,500 to 3,500 distinct CDR3 sequences, 84% of them seen just once; the ten biggest clones take up 36%. What these receptors recognize is not known. Material for sequencing was CD4+ T cells from blood, cultured in vitro. These receptors were taken from a human donor who had recovered from COVID-19.

V and J are TRBV7-9 and TRBJ1-6; D is unclear. The germline gives CDR1 SEHNR, CDR2 FQNEAQ (reference sequence). The CDR3 is 15 residues long. V lost 5 bases to trimming and J lost 6 bases, with 14 bases between them. The CDR3 sequence is CASSLEATPNSPLHF. The CDR3 DNA reads TGTGCCAGCAGCCTGGAGGCAACACCTAATTCACCCCTCCACTTT.

This clonotype is classed as medium-sized. The chain employs TRBV30 and TRBJ1-1, with TRBD1 as a possible D gene (6 bases). The V gene lost 5 bases and the J gene lost 11 bases, with 24 bases spanning the gap. The germline V gene encodes CDR1 GTSNPN and CDR2 SVGIG (reference sequence). The CDR3 contains 14 residues. The CDR3 sequence: CAWQTPGAGVFAFF. The CDR3 region has the DNA TGTGCCTGGCAAACTCCGGGGGCAGGGGTGTTTGCTTTCTTT.

The chain carries TRBV29-1 and TRBJ1-2; tentatively, D is TRBD1 (6 bases). CDR3 length: 13 amino acids. Between the trimmed V and J ends, which lost 2 bases and 4 bases, there was a span of 11 bases. The V gene's germline CDR1 is SQVTM and CDR2 ANQGSEA. CDR3 sequence reads: CSVEPRGSYGYTF. The CDR3 region has the DNA TGCAGCGTTGAACCCAGGGGCTCCTATGGCTACACCTTC.

V usage is TRBV4-1 and J usage is TRBJ2-7; D is unresolved. V lost 1 base, J lost 3 bases, and 13 bases lay in between. Per the germline V gene, CDR1 is MGHRA and CDR2 is YSYEKL. The CDR3 is 15 residues long. The DNA of the CDR3 is TGCGCCAGCAGCCAAGGCCGGGCTCCATACTACGAGCAGTACTTC. Protein sequence: CASSQGRAPYYEQYF.

The J gene is TRBJ2-3, the V gene TRBV10-3; 9 bases align to TRBD1. Germline V CDR1 and CDR2: ENHRY, SYGVKD. With 7 bases clipped from V and 5 bases from J, the junction kept 16 bases outside the gene matches. This CDR3 has 17 amino acids. The DNA of the CDR3 is TGTGCCATCAAGGGGGATCCGGGACAGGGATCAAGAGATACGCAGTATTTT. Translation gives CAIKGDPGQGSRDTQYF.

In this sample, this clonotype turned up a few times. The V call is TRBV28, the J call TRBJ1-2; TRBD1 matches at 7 bases. The CDR3 loop spans 14 amino acids. V was pared by 2 bases and J by 4 bases, with 4 bases of the junction left unmatched. CDR1 is MDHEN and CDR2 is SYDVKM in the germline V gene. Here the CDR3 DNA reads TGTGCCAGCAGTTTAGCAGACAGGGCCTATGGCTACACCTTC. Protein product: CASSLADRAYGYTF.

The V and J genes are TRBV6-1 and TRBJ2-2; 9 bases are a match to TRBD1. V gave up 4 bases and J gave up 4 bases; unmatched junction bases: 4. CDR3 size: 15 residues. CDR1 is MNHNS and CDR2 is SASEGT in the germline V gene. In nucleotides, the CDR3 is TGTGCCAGCAGTGTCCGGGACAGGGCCACCGGGGAGCTGTTTTTT. It yields the protein CASSVRDRATGELFF.

This chain connects TRBV20-1 to TRBJ1-1, with no clear D. CDR1 DFQATT and CDR2 SNEGSKA come from the germline V gene (reference sequence). The CDR3 spans 13 residues. Trimming took off 1 base at V and 4 bases at J, with 10 bases between the two ends. CDR3 DNA sequence: TGCAGTGCTAGAGGGGGAACAGTCACTGAAGCTTTCTTT. It is translated as CSARGGTVTEAFF.

The genes are TRBV7-2 and TRBJ1-2, with D uncertain. V was shortened by 1 base and J by 8 bases, with 17 bases between the two germline ends. Germline CDR1 and CDR2: SGHTA and FQGNSA. This CDR3 contains 15 residues. DNA for the CDR3: TGTGCCAGCAGCTTAGGGCCCAAGGCCCCAGCGGGCTACACCTTC. Translating gives CASSLGPKAPAGYTF.

The V and J genes are TRBV25-1 and TRBJ2-7; D perhaps matches TRBD2 (6 bases). In germline, CDR1 is MGHDK, CDR2 SYGVNS. The CDR3 is 15 residues long. V lost 2 bases and J 5 bases, leaving 16 bases between the germline ends. The CDR3 nucleotides read TGTGCCAGCAGTGAAGGAGGGCAGGGAGAGAACGAGCAGTACTTC. Encoded protein: CASSEGGQGENEQYF.

The CDR3 protein is CSARAVASTDTQYF. The CDR3 nucleotides read TGCAGTGCTAGGGCAGTGGCTAGCACAGATACGCAGTATTTT. The chain couples TRBV20-1 to TRBJ2-3; D remains ambiguous. The CDR3 consists of 14 residues. V dropped 3 bases and J dropped 0 bases, with 10 bases sitting between them. The V gene's germline CDR1 is DFQATT and CDR2 SNEGSKA (reference sequence).

The chain joins TRBV4-2 to TRBJ2-4; possibly TRBD2 for D (7 bases). V was cut by 4 bases and J by 5 bases, with 12 bases left in between. CDR1 is LGHNA, CDR2 YNFKEQ, per germline. This CDR3 contains 14 residues. The CDR3 nucleotides are TGTGCCAGCAGCCCCGGGGGGCCCCAAAACATTCAGTACTTC. It specifies CASSPGGPQNIQYF.

This clonotype was observed once. This chain connects TRBV12-5 to TRBJ2-7, with D perhaps being TRBD1 or TRBD2 (5 bases each). V dropped 7 bases and J dropped 3 bases, with 16 bases sitting between them. Germline assignment: CDR1 LGHNT and CDR2 FRNRAP. The CDR3 has 14 residues. The CDR3 region has the DNA TGTGCTAGTGCCCCGAGGGGCTTGGGCTACGAGCAGTACTTC. Protein sequence: CASAPRGLGYEQYF.

CDR3 region: CASRRLSGASSYEQYF. CDR3 coding DNA: TGTGCCAGCAGACGCCTCTCAGGGGCAAGCTCCTACGAGCAGTACTTC. The chain carries TRBV27 and TRBJ2-7, with D possibly being TRBD1 (6 bases). The CDR3 sequence is 16 residues long. CDR1 MNHEY and CDR2 SMNVEV come from the germline V gene (reference sequence). Trimming removed 6 bases from V and 0 bases from J, with 18 bases in between.

The chain links TRBV20-1 to TRBJ2-7; perhaps TRBD2 as D (5 bases). Germline CDR1 is DFQATT and CDR2 is SNEGSKA (reference sequence). The CDR3 extends over 14 amino acids. V lost 6 bases to trimming and J lost 0 bases, with 15 bases between them. The CDR3 region has the DNA TGCAGTGCCACGTTAGCGCGGAGCTCCTACGAGCAGTACTTC. This gives the protein CSATLARSSYEQYF.

V gene TRBV18 combines with J gene TRBJ1-5, with D perhaps matching TRBD1 (6 bases). Germline CDR1 is KGHSH and CDR2 is LQKENI. This CDR3 spans 16 amino acids. Trimming shortened V by 2 bases and J by 7 bases, and 18 bases separated the two germline ends. The CDR3 here is CASSPRVGGAGQPQHF. The DNA for the CDR3 is TGTGCCAGCTCACCAAGAGTCGGGGGCGCGGGGCAGCCCCAGCATTTT.